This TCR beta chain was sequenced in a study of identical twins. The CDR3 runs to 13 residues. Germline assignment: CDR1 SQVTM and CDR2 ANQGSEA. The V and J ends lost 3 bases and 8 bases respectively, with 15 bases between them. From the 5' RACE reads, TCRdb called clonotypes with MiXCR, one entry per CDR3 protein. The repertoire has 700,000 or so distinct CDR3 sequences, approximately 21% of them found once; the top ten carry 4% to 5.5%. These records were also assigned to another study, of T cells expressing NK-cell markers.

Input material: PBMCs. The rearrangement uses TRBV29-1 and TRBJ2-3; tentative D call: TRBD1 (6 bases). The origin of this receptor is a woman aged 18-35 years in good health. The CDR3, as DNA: TGCAGCGTTGAGACCAAACAGGGCTCTACGCAGTATTTT. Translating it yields CSVETKQGSTQYF.